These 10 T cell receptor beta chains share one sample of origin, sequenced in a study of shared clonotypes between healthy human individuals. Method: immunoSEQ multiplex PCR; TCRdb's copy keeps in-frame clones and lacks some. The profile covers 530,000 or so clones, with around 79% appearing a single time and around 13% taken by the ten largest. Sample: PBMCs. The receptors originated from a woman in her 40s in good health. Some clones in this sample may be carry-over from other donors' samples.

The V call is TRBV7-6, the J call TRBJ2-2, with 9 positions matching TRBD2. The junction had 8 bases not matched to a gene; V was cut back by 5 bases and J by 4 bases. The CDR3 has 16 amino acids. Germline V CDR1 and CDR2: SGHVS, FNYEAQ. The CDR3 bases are TGTGCCAGCAGCCCCGTTGGCGGGAGGGCCACCGGGGAGCTGTTTTTT. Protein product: CASSPVGGRATGELFF.

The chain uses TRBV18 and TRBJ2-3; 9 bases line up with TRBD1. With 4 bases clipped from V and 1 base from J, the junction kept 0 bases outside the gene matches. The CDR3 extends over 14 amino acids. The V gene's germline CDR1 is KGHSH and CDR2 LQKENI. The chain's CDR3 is CASSRTGGTDTQYF. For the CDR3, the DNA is TGTGCCAGCTCACGGACAGGGGGCACAGATACGCAGTATTTT.

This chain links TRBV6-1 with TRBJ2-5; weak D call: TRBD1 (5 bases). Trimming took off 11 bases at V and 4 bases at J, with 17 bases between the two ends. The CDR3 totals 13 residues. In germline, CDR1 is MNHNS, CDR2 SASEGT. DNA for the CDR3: TGTGCCTCCACCAGGGTAATCGGAGAGACCCAGTACTTC. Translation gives CASTRVIGETQYF.

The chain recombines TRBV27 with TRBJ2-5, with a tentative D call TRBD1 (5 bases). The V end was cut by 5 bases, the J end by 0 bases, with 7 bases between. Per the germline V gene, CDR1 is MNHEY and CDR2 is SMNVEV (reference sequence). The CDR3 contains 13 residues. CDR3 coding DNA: TGTGCCAGCAGTCAGGGCTACCAAGAGACCCAGTACTTC. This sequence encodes CASSQGYQETQYF.

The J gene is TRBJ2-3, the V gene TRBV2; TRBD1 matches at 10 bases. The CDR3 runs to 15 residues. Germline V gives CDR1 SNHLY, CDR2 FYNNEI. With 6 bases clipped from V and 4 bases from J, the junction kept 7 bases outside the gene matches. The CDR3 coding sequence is TGTGCCAGCAGGGCCGGACAGGGGGATTCAGATACGCAGTATTTT. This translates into CASRAGQGDSDTQYF.

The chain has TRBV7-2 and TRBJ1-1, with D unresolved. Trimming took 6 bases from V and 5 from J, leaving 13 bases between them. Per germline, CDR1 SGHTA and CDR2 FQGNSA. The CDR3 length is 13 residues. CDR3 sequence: CASSTGILTEAFF. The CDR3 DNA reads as TGTGCCAGCAGTACCGGCATACTTACTGAAGCTTTCTTT. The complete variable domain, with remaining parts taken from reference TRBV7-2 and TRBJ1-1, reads GAGVSQSPSNKVTEKGKDVELRCDPISGHTALYWYRQSLGQGLEFLIYFQGNSAPDKSGLPSDRFSAERTGGSVSTLTIQRTQQEDSAVYLCASSTGILTEAFFGQGTRLTVV.

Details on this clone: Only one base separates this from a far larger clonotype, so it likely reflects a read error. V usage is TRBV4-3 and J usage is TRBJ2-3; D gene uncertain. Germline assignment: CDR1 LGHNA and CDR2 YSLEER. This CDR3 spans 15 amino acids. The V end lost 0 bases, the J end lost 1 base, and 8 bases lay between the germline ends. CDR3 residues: CASSQEAVRTDTQYF. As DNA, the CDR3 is TGCGCCAGCAGCCAAGAGGCCGTTCGCACAGATACGCAGTATTTT.

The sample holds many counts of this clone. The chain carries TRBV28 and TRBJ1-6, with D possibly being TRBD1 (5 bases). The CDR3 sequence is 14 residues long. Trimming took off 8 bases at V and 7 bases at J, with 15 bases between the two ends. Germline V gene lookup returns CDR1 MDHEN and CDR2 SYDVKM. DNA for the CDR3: TGTGCCAGCCGTCCGGGGGTCTTGAATTCACCCCTCCACTTT. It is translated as CASRPGVLNSPLHF.

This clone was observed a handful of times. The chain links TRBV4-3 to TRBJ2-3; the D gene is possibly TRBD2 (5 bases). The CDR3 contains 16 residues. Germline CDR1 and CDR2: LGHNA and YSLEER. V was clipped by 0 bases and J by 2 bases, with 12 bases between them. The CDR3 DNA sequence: TGCGCCAGCAGCCAAGAGATGGAGGAGTTCACAGATACGCAGTATTTT. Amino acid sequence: CASSQEMEEFTDTQYF.

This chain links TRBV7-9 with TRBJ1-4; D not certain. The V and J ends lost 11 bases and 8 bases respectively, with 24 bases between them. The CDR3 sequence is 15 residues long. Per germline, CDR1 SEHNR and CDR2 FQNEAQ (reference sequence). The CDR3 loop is CAGHPLKFSQEKLFF. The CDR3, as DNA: TGTGCCGGTCATCCCCTTAAGTTCTCTCAGGAAAAACTGTTTTTT.